Listed here are 18 T cell receptor beta chains from one sample, sequenced in a study of metastatic and nonmetastatic thyroid tumors. MiXCR was used by TCRdb to re-call the PCR reads. The repertoire has tens of thousands of clones, over 15% of them found once; the top ten carry approximately 4.4%. Until they underwent thyroid surgery, no patient had received any treatment. The specimen sequenced was blood. The receptor set was obtained from a female donor with papillary thyroid cancer or a benign thyroid nodule (not recorded which). Some clones in this sample may be carry-over from other donors' samples.

The table lists this clone with many counts. This may come from a read error, since a much larger clone is one base off. The chain combines TRBV15 with TRBJ2-1; 7 bases align to TRBD2. The germline gives CDR1 LNHNV, CDR2 YYDKDF (reference sequence). V shed 0 bases and J 9 bases; nucleotides not matched to a gene: 5. There are 14 residues in the CDR3. The CDR3 here is CATSRDSAGTEQFF. The CDR3 region has the DNA TGTGCCACCAGCAGAGATTCAGCGGGGACTGAGCAGTTCTTC.

At least ten counts were recorded for this clone. Just one base apart from a much larger clone, this may be a read error. V and J are TRBV6-1 and TRBJ2-3, with TRBD2 as a possible D gene (6 bases). Germline CDR1 MNHNS, CDR2 SASEGT. V was pared by 8 bases and J by 0 bases, with 12 bases between. This CDR3 is 14 amino acids long. The CDR3 region has the DNA TGTGCCAGCGGAGGGTCCTCTAGCACAGATACGCAGTATTTT. This translates into CASGGSSSTDTQYF.

Many counts were recorded for this clone. The chain has TRBV3-1 and TRBJ2-5; tentative D call: TRBD2 (7 bases). Trimming took 6 bases from V and 6 from J, leaving 20 bases between them. Germline V CDR1 and CDR2: LGHDT, YNNKEL (reference sequence). This CDR3 has 15 residues. Here the CDR3 reads CASSNLGRGAQTQYF. For the CDR3, the DNA is TGTGCCAGCAGTAATCTTGGACGGGGGGCGCAGACCCAGTACTTC.

This clone has a count of ten or more. The chain combines TRBV2 with TRBJ2-5; D not resolved. The CDR3 is 13 amino acids. V was cut by 7 bases and J by 6 bases, with 15 bases left in between. From germline, CDR1 is SNHLY and CDR2 FYNNEI. CDR3 protein: CASIRVVGQTQYF. CDR3 in DNA: TGTGCCAGCATTCGGGTCGTTGGGCAGACCCAGTACTTC.

This clone came up many times. A much larger clone lies a single base off, so this may be a read error. No conserved phenylalanine or tryptophan is present at the end of the CDR3, so a read error is the likely explanation. Other DNA sequences in this sample translate to the same CDR3. The chain recombines TRBV2 with TRBJ2-1; no definite D call. Trimming pared 4 bases from V and 4 bases from J, leaving 8 bases between. The germline gives CDR1 SNHLY, CDR2 FYNNEI. The CDR3 consists of 13 residues. CDR3 region: CASSGRAYNEQFL. The CDR3 DNA reads as TGTGCCAGCAGTGGGAGAGCTTACAATGAGCAGTTCCTC.

This clone has at least ten counts. This chain connects TRBV5-5 to TRBJ1-4, with TRBD1 matching over 8 bases. V was pared by 4 bases and J by 2 bases, with 13 bases of the junction left unmatched. Germline assignment: CDR1 SGHKS and CDR2 YYEKEE (reference sequence). The CDR3 runs 18 residues. This CDR3 is CASSRTTGVLATNEKLFF. The CDR3 region has the DNA TGTGCCAGCAGCCGGACGACAGGGGTTTTAGCTACTAATGAAAAACTGTTTTTT.

The table lists this clone with many counts. This chain links TRBV19 with TRBJ2-2; the D gene is possibly TRBD1 (5 bases). The germline V and J ends were trimmed by 3 bases and 7 bases, with 6 bases remaining between them. From germline, CDR1 is LNHDA and CDR2 SQIVND (reference sequence). The CDR3 covers 12 residues. The CDR3 DNA sequence: TGTGCCAGTAGTATTCAGGGCGGGGAGCTGTTTTTT. As protein: CASSIQGGELFF.

This clone appeared many times. The chain has TRBV4-2 and TRBJ2-3; tentatively, D is TRBD2 (6 bases). CDR1 is LGHNA and CDR2 is YNFKEQ in the germline V gene. V was pared by 0 bases and J by 4 bases, with 17 bases between. The CDR3 sequence is 17 residues long. CDR3 bases: TGTGCCAGCAGCCAAGATGGACCCGCGGGACGGGCAGATACGCAGTATTTT. Protein sequence: CASSQDGPAGRADTQYF.

By share, this clone counts as medium-sized. The chain recombines TRBV30 with TRBJ2-7; D perhaps matches TRBD2 (6 bases). The germline V gene has CDR1 GTSNPN and CDR2 SVGIG (reference sequence). The CDR3 is made up of 13 amino acids. The germline V and J ends were trimmed by 0 bases and 3 bases, with 9 bases remaining between them. The CDR3 spells CAWSVGGNYEQYF. CDR3 bases: TGTGCCTGGAGTGTGGGGGGAAACTACGAGCAGTACTTC.

This clone was observed at least ten times. The genes are TRBV5-6 and TRBJ2-5; a possible D gene is TRBD1 (5 bases). From germline, CDR1 is SGHDT and CDR2 YYEEEE. This CDR3 spans 16 amino acids. Trimming stripped 0 bases from V and 1 base from J, with 13 bases between. CDR3 nucleotides: TGTGCCAGCAGCTTGGTCCCCAGGGTGGGCCAAGAGACCCAGTACTTC. Its protein is CASSLVPRVGQETQYF.

This clone was picked up a small number of times. A read error may be the cause here, since a much bigger clone is one base away. V gene TRBV19 combines with J gene TRBJ2-3; D unclear. Per the germline V gene, CDR1 is LNHDA and CDR2 is SQIVND (reference sequence). This CDR3 has 14 residues. DNA of the CDR3: TGTGCCAGTAGTATGGAAAGGTTCACAGATACGCGGTATTTT. Translating gives CASSMERFTDTRYF.

In this sample, this clone turned up a few times. One junction end disagrees with the germline gene, perhaps due to a read error. The J gene is TRBJ2-3, the V gene TRBV6-1; 10 bases are a match to TRBD2. CDR3 size: 16 residues. CDR1 and CDR2 from the germline V gene are MNHNS and SASEGT. The CDR3 bases are TGTGCCAGCAGCAAAGGCACTAGCGGGATCCCAGATACGCGGTATTTT. Amino acid sequence: CASSKGTSGIPDTRYF.

This clone was counted many times. The chain links TRBV6-1 to TRBJ1-4, with TRBD1 identical over 8 bases. After removal of 5 bases from V and 7 bases from J, the junction contained 6 bases not matched to a gene. This CDR3 contains 14 residues. CDR1 and CDR2 from the germline V gene are MNHNS and SASEGT. The CDR3 spells CASSPDRVGEKLFF. CDR3 sequence (DNA): TGTGCCAGCAGTCCGGACAGGGTGGGTGAAAAACTGTTTTTT.

With regard to this clone: This is likely a read error, given that the CDR3 carries no conserved phenylalanine or tryptophan at its end. The DNA is left out, because the CDR3 cannot be placed on it with certainty; the CDR3 is given as TCRdb lists it. V is TRBV7-2 and J is TRBJ2-1; the DNA was not used to check the table's D call, TRBD2. The CDR3 spans 14 residues, counting both ends. Germline CDR1 and CDR2: SGHTA and FQGNSA. The CDR3 sequence: CASSVGTLHNEQIL.

This clone occurred many times. The rearrangement links TRBV15 to TRBJ2-5; 7 positions agree with TRBD2. The CDR3 runs 16 residues. V shed 1 base, J shed 3 bases, and the junction held 8 bases outside the gene matches. Per germline, CDR1 LNHNV and CDR2 YYDKDF (reference sequence). CDR3 protein: CATSRVPGREKETQYF. CDR3 bases: TGTGCCACCAGCAGAGTCCCAGGGCGGGAGAAAGAGACCCAGTACTTC.

Worth noting for this clone: A read error may be the cause here, since a much bigger clone is one base away. Different DNA sequences within this sample yield the same CDR3. The V and J genes are TRBV2 and TRBJ1-1; the D is unclear. Trimming took 6 bases from V and 0 from J, leaving 14 bases between them. Germline loops: CDR1 SNHLY, CDR2 FYNNEI. CDR3 size: 15 residues. DNA for the CDR3: TGTGCCAGCAGCGTTCAGGCAGCCATGAACACTGAAGCTTTCTTT. Translation gives CASSVQAAMNTEAFF. The full variable domain, in which reference TRBV2 and TRBJ1-1 provide the parts outside the CDR3, is EPEVTQTPSHQVTQMGQEVILRCVPISNHLYFYWYRQILGQKVEFLVSFYNNEISEKSEIFDDQFSVERPDGSNFTLKIRSTKLEDSAMYFCASSVQAAMNTEAFFGQGTRLTVV.

This clone was observed at least ten times. V is TRBV7-3 and J is TRBJ1-2; D ambiguous. The V end was cut by 3 bases, the J end by 4 bases, with 6 bases between. This CDR3 is 12 amino acids long. The germline V gene encodes CDR1 SGHTA and CDR2 FQGTGA. CDR3 DNA: TGTGCCAGCAGCTTTGTAAGCTATGGCTACACCTTC. This gives the protein CASSFVSYGYTF.

The chain combines TRBV30 with TRBJ1-1, with D possibly TRBD1 on 5 matching bases. The length of the CDR3 is 13 residues. V was trimmed by 3 bases and J by 1 base, leaving 9 bases between them. CDR1 is GTSNPN and CDR2 is SVGIG in the germline V gene (reference sequence). Here the CDR3 DNA reads TGTGCCTGGAGCTCCGACAGGAACACTGAAGCTTTCTTT. This codes for CAWSSDRNTEAFF.